This T cell receptor (beta chain) is from a study of cytomegalovirus exposure and HLA in healthy donors (dated by TCRdb to about 2017). Some background on the complete study: According to an earlier analysis of around 600 of the donors, 150 million to 200 million T cells yielded approximately 120 million unique TCR beta sequences and 276 Gb of sequence data. An early release that covered some 630 HLA-typed donors contained approximately 300 gigabases of sequencing data and 70 million to 100 million unique TCR sequences. Of the 300 to 500 genotyped donors, roughly 80% were placed in the genetic ancestry cluster associated with self-reported Caucasian donors. The study was designed to test whether signatures of past pathogen exposure could be identified by cataloging public T cell receptors. The study profiled the T cell repertoires of fewer than 850 subjects by immunosequencing and related them to cytomegalovirus serostatus. A separate validation cohort of more than 100 different subjects was used in addition to the roughly 700-subject first cohort. High-throughput TCR immunosequencing, statistical association of individual TCRs with disease status, and machine learning were combined to predict cytomegalovirus infection status. To study patterns of TCR occurrence, a later analysis re-analyzed previously published TCR beta repertoires from several hundred donors and added high-resolution HLA genotyping. In the later analysis, no new phenotypic data were used to find candidate immune exposures; instead, reliance was placed on TCR beta sequences and their occurrence across donors. An earlier analysis of some 500 of the donors applied high-throughput TCR beta sequencing to assess whether each TCR beta V gene segment acted as functional or pseudogenic. Donor age, sex, ethnicity and CMV serostatus were collected together with the repertoire data. In a later genetic analysis, genome-wide SNP genotypes for about three fifths of the roughly 670 donors were used, and that subset was treated as a discovery cohort. All discovery cohort repertoires had been generated using a single sequencing platform. HLA typing covered class I and class II loci at four-digit resolution. The number of donors typed differed by locus, with roughly 629-640 for A, B, C, DRB1 and DQB1, roughly 550 for DQA1, 600 to 610 for DPA1, and under 490 for DPB1. Roughly 5 DR-DQ haplotypes were treated as single units for association and clustering because of strong linkage in the cohort. Across 300 to 400 genotyped donors of the cohort, an average of about 240,000 unique TCR beta nucleotide sequences per donor were sequenced, and roughly a sixth of those sequences were non-productive. What the authors observed across the whole study: According to a later analysis, parvovirus B19, influenza, CMV and Epstein-Barr virus appeared linked to several top co-occurrence clusters. The 87-base-pair reads could not distinguish some IMGT-functional V segments, including TRBV6-2 and TRBV6-3, so those segments were excluded. Most TCR sequences were seen in very few donors, while some public TCRs were found in many individuals. The authors suggested that the approach could potentially be generalized to other disease states and immunological phenotypes. A further reported finding was that TCR beta sequences accurately predicted the HLA-A and HLA-B alleles for most subjects in the first cohort. The classifier was reported to diagnose cytomegalovirus status with high specificity and sensitivity in both the original and validation cohorts. Broadly in line with IMGT annotations, most TCR beta V segments showed up in productive rearrangements about 90% or about 30% of the time in an earlier analysis of 587 of the donors. The study listed around 160 TCR beta chains as associated with cytomegalovirus. Correlated functional status among segregating V segments might reflect linkage disequilibrium, but an unknown experimental factor could not be ruled out. This cohort had only TCR beta chains sequenced, and the lack of alpha or paired-chain data limited which features could be detected. In a later analysis, 16,951 TCR beta sequences were associated with specific HLA alleles at a false discovery rate of 0.05. The presence/absence analyses assumed that sequencing depth was roughly uniform across donors, and that assumption may not be true. Compared with equally common non-associated chains, HLA-associated TCR beta chains in a later analysis were more clonally expanded and had lower generation probabilities. CMV serostatus was the only immune exposure information available for the cohort. Because some donors lacked HLA typing at each locus, the association tests relied only on the typed subset. A later analysis found that most CMV-associated TCR beta chains appeared HLA-restricted, with HLA associations seemingly driven largely by CMV exposure. In vitro tests confirmed that three of the cytomegalovirus-associated TCR beta chains recognize cytomegalovirus antigens. In a later analysis, the rate of TCR association differed among HLA loci, with DRB1 alleles having the most associated TCRs and HLA-C alleles having the fewest. V-gene and J-gene trimming of TCR beta chains was associated with a missense DCLRE1C variant in a later genetic analysis, and the association was replicated in an independent cohort. Because counts were too low, about 17 rarely observed V segments, including chromosome 9 orphons, were excluded from the earlier analysis of fewer than 650 of the donors. According to a later genetic analysis, donors in an Asian-associated ancestry cluster had fewer N-insertions in productive TCRs than the roughly 670-donor mean. A group of highly shared sequence variants was considered likely to be a technical artifact of the sequencing pipeline. Assigning TCR associations to individual alleles was difficult when HLA alleles, especially DR and DQ, strongly co-occurred.

CDR1 is given as SGHDT and CDR2 as YYEEEE, both from the germline V gene. V is pruned by 0 bases and J by 3 bases, leaving 6 bases of the junction without a gene match. Spanning cysteine to phenylalanine, the CDR3 consists of 17 amino acids. This entry keeps only the CDR3 DNA: 51 bases, framed from base 1. Library construction relied on the immunoSEQ multiplex PCR assay. The multiplex PCR relied on a mix of 60 forward primers for TCR Vbeta segments and 13 reverse primers for TCR Jbeta segments. The CDR3 region of rearranged TCR beta genes was amplified from genomic DNA with a multiplex PCR assay. The amplified TCR beta libraries were sequenced on the Illumina HiSeq System as 87-base-pair reads. On the authors' methods: In a later analysis, 77 million or so unique TCR beta chains were counted across the roughly 700 repertoires, and roughly 9.9 million of these chains were shared by at least two donors. Raw reads were error-corrected and collapsed into unique sequences by a nearest-neighbor algorithm in which closely related sequences were merged to remove PCR and sequencing errors. Alignment of CDR3 sequences to IMGT reference sequences was used to assign V, D and J gene segments. For a sequence to be retained, a match of at least six nucleotides to both a V gene segment and a J gene segment was required. A rearrangement was called productive if the CDR3 had no stop codons and remained in frame with V and J, and every other rearrangement was called non-productive. CDR3 was defined by IMGT convention, running from the second conserved V-encoded cysteine to the conserved J-encoded phenylalanine. The earlier analysis of about 640 of the donors excluded any sequence lacking an unambiguous match to a single V gene segment. In an earlier analysis of almost 600 of the donors, a V segment was called functional when productive rearrangements were above 56.7%, and segregating when the standard deviation between donors exceeded 5%. A statistical classification framework was developed to diagnose cytomegalovirus status using the catalog of TCR beta chain sequences. In a later analysis, V and J genes were assigned by comparing TCR nucleotide sequences against IMGT/GENE-DB human TR gene sequences. A later analysis assigned CDR3 sequences and most-parsimonious VDJ recombination scenarios with the TCRdist pipeline. In a later analysis, each TCR beta chain was defined by its CDR3 amino acid sequence together with its V-gene family, and reads lacking a unique V-gene family were excluded. A later analysis removed 450 to 600 highly shared, low-generation-probability nucleotide sequences to deal with suspected cross-contamination and a sequencing artifact. In a later analysis, a clonal expansion index was calculated for each public chain from normalized within-repertoire ranks of inferred template counts. In a later analysis, generation probabilities were computed using a VDJ recombination model fitted to out-of-frame rearrangements, and the results were checked against IGoR. In a later analysis, TCR-TCR, TCR-HLA and TCR-CMV co-occurrence was scored with hypergeometric tests, and a repertoire-size bias correction was applied to TCR pairs. A later analysis estimated false discovery rates by permuting HLA or CMV assignments 20 times. In a later analysis, co-occurring TCRs were grouped with DBSCAN, and TCRdist sequence similarity was added when clustering was performed within HLA-allele-positive subsets. Repertoires with fewer than 30,000 or more than 120,000 public chains, plus five repertoires with anomalous nucleotide sharing, were excluded from co-occurrence clustering. This is the immuneACCESS table as TCRdb keeps it, with only in-frame sequences that have V and J called. A part of the clones is gone; compared with another copy, unresolved V genes explain less than half, and the rest is unexplained. The V and J calls and clone size were taken over from that table, and D and trimming were inferred from the DNA. In all, the sample holds 150,000 to 250,000 clones, and 70% to 85% of those were seen once. Of the sample, about 0.092% falls within the top ten clones.

With respect to this clone: No antigen is known for it. No base qualities exist here, and no much larger clone lies one base off it.

The cohort comprised around 690 healthy bone marrow donors. At the time of sampling, all cohort members were nominally healthy, though unrecorded immune exposures were likely present. The donor tested CMV seronegative and was one of the 352 seronegative cohort members. Each donor provided a peripheral blood sample, and peripheral blood mononuclear cells were used for TCR beta sequencing. Genomic DNA extraction from the blood cell samples was performed with the Qiagen DNeasy Blood Extraction Kit. The sequence was obtained from a boy between 2 and 10 years old in good health and CMV-seronegative. The rearrangement combines TRBV5-6 with TRBJ2-1; 10 nucleotides in the junction match TRBD2. The material sequenced was PBMCs. The CDR3 in this case is CASSLGLSGGYYNEQFF. The nucleotide sequence is TGTGCCAGCAGCTTGGGGCTTAGCGGGGGGTACTACAATGAGCAGTTCTTC.